These 5 T cell receptor beta chains originate from one sample sequenced in a study of T cell responses to AZD1222 COVID-19 vaccine. Only in-frame clones appear in the TCRdb table, and some are missing; sequencing was by immunoSEQ multiplex PCR. The sample shows about 120,000 clones, about nine tenths of them seen only once. Sample: peripheral blood, taken 28 days after the second dose of the MenACWY control vaccine. The receptors stem from an adult who received the MenACWY meningococcal vaccine as a control.

The sample holds one count of this clone. The J gene is TRBJ2-1, the V gene TRBV29-1; 10 bases match TRBD2. This CDR3 region has 15 residues. Germline loops: CDR1 SQVTM, CDR2 ANQGSEA. Germline trimming cut 6 bases from V and 7 bases from J; bases unmatched to any gene: 12. This CDR3 is CSVIMSGGAGNEQFF. DNA for the CDR3: TGCAGCGTGATAATGAGCGGGGGGGCAGGAAATGAGCAGTTCTTC.

Turning to this clone: Mismatch with germline at one junction end may stem from a read error. The V gene is TRBV25-1, the J gene TRBJ1-3; D gene ambiguous. The germline gives CDR1 MGHDK, CDR2 SYGVNS. The CDR3 covers 13 residues. CDR3 sequence reads: CASSEVIGRGEFF. The DNA of the CDR3 is TGTGCCAGCAGCGAAGTCATTGGTCGCGGAGAGTTTTTT.

The chain has TRBV6-5 and TRBJ2-1, with 13 positions matching TRBD2. V lost 0 bases to trimming and J lost 9 bases; unmatched junction nucleotides: 2. CDR1 and CDR2 (germline): MNHEY, SVGAGI. There are 15 residues in the CDR3. CDR3 loop: CASSYSGLAGLEQFF. The CDR3 coding sequence is TGTGCCAGCAGTTACTCGGGACTAGCGGGGCTTGAGCAGTTCTTC.

The V gene is TRBV28, the J gene TRBJ2-1, with D possibly matching TRBD2 (7 bases). The germline gives CDR1 MDHEN, CDR2 SYDVKM. CDR3 length: 16 amino acids. The V end lost 10 bases, the J end lost 8 bases, and 27 bases lay between the germline ends. The CDR3 loop is CATIGSLRGRVYEQFF. CDR3 nucleotide sequence: TGTGCCACCATCGGGAGTCTAAGGGGGAGGGTGTATGAGCAGTTCTTC.

This rearrangement joins TRBV5-5 to TRBJ2-7, with 14 positions matching TRBD2. The CDR3 consists of 16 residues. The V gene end was trimmed by 9 bases and the J gene end by 2 bases; junction bases not matched to a gene: 10. CDR1 and CDR2 (germline): SGHKS, YYEKEE (reference sequence). The CDR3 loop is CATGTGGLAGAYEQYF. The CDR3, as DNA: TGTGCCACCGGGACGGGGGGACTAGCGGGAGCCTACGAGCAGTACTTC.